This entry is about one TCR beta chain. This CDR3 region has 17 residues. Germline loops: CDR1 SGDLS, CDR2 YYNGEE. The germline V and J ends were trimmed by 4 bases and 2 bases, with 16 bases remaining between them. These data originate in a study of blood T cell repertoires in COVID-19. The overall study: Researchers got acute and convalescent COVID-19 samples from the United States, Italy and Spain. PBMCs, B-cell-depleted T cells, or T cells provided the cDNA or gDNA that made up the material.

The method was immunoSEQ multiplex PCR; TCRdb's version includes in-frame clones alone and lacks a portion of them. This table has about 280,000 clones, roughly nine tenths appearing once. The sequence was collected from a middle-aged woman who had recovered from COVID-19. V is TRBV9 and J is TRBJ2-6, with a tentative D call TRBD2 (5 bases). Material: peripheral blood. The CDR3 region is CASSSRDGIPGANVLTF. CDR3 sequence (DNA): TGTGCCAGCAGCTCCCGGGATGGGATCCCTGGGGCCAACGTCCTGACTTTC.